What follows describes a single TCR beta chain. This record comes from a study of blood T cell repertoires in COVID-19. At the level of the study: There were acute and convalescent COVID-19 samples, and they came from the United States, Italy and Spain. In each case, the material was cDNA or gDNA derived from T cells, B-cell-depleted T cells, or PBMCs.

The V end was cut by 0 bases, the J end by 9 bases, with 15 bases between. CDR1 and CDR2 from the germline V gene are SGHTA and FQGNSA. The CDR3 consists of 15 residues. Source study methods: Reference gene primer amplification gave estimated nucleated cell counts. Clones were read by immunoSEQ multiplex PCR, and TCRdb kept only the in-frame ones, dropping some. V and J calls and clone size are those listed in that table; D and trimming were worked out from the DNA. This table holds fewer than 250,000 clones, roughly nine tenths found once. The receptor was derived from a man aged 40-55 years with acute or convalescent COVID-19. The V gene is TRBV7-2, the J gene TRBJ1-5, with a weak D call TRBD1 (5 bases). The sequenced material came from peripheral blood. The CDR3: CASSLAATGGGPQHF. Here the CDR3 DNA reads TGTGCCAGCAGCTTAGCGGCGACGGGGGGAGGGCCCCAGCATTTT.